The source of this T cell receptor (beta chain) is a study of T cells in Graves' hyperthyroidism and ophthalmopathy (dated by TCRdb to the late 2010s). Describing the broader study: Peripheral blood was sampled at the time of initial diagnosis, prior to any treatment. To identify TCR V-J signatures that set the groups apart, the researchers used a discovery cohort of more than 95 patients, made up of 43 with Graves' ophthalmopathy and 57 with stable Graves' hyperthyroidism. Prospective prediction of ophthalmopathy was tested in an independent validation cohort consisting of about 20 hyperthyroidism patients and approximately 16 patients who later progressed to ophthalmopathy. The 100 discovery patients were divided at random into training and test sets in a 7:3 ratio. In several Graves' hyperthyroidism patients, the study also compared T-cell repertoires from thyroid tissue with T-cell repertoires from blood. After sampling, hyperthyroidism patients received methimazole starting at 30 mg daily, and ophthalmopathy patients received high-dose intravenous methylprednisolone. TCR Vbeta CDR3 sequencing of 135 peripheral blood samples (approximately 44 ophthalmopathy, over 70 hyperthyroidism and 17 progressor patients) is reported in the paper.

Hyperthyroidism patients were aged 18 to 65 years and newly diagnosed, with disease duration of less than 2 months. The study excluded patients with uncontrolled infections, other autoimmune diseases, pregnancy or lactation. Diagnoses were established on the basis of clinical symptoms, serum thyroxine and TRAb, thyroid ultrasound, and orbital computed tomography. Blood from progressor patients was drawn when they were first diagnosed with hyperthyroidism, before any ophthalmopathy symptoms appeared. PBMCs were separated from approximately 10 ml of fresh peripheral blood using Ficoll-Paque density gradient centrifugation. Progressor patients were initially diagnosed with Graves' hyperthyroidism and developed ophthalmopathy during follow-up. Total RNA was extracted with Trizol reagent, and quality was checked on an Agilent 2100 Bioanalyzer. Amplification of TCR beta CDR3 regions was carried out from RNA transcripts. A first-round RT-PCR of the TCR CDR3 used the HTBI primer set with the Qiagen OneStep RT-PCR kit. The libraries were constructed in a second round of multiplex PCR and then size-selected and purified. The libraries were sequenced on an Illumina HiSeq2000 using paired-end 100 bp reads. Per the authors' processing: Raw data were processed with SOAPnuke, discarding reads with adapters, uncalled bases, mean Phred below 15, or no exact constant-primer or identifier match. COPE v1.2.5 was used to merge the high-quality paired reads, and each unique nucleotide sequence was defined as a clonotype. Clonotypes were aligned to IMGT TRBV, TRBD and TRBJ reference segments using MiTCR v1.1. Analysis was restricted to V-J combinations with a frequency above 0.0001, which covered roughly 99% of repertoires. A TCS score was defined as the ratio of F50 (clonal expansion) to E x V (chaos), with BLOSUM62-based TCRdist applied between CDR3 peptides within each V-J. Welch's t-statistics and random forest reduced 514 V-J features to some 14, which were used in a naive Bayes classifier (R e1071). TCRdb reanalyzed the raw reads on its own, using fastp at Q25 for trimming and MiXCR for clone calling, and kept in-frame beta chains. When rows share a CDR3 protein, they turn into one entry using the most common DNA and genes. These V and J calls are TCRdb output, not the study's own analysis. The sample yields some 600,000 distinct CDR3 sequences; over 11% were counted once. Together, the top ten hold more than 4.5% of the sample.

Ten or more counts support this clonotype. It has no known antigen specificity. Within one base of it there is no much larger clone, and no base qualities were kept. The study at large found these results: Most expanded thyroid clonotypes (frequency above 0.001) were also detected in blood, suggesting blood repertoires may reflect thyroid immune responses. In validation, the model predicted progression to ophthalmopathy a median of roughly six months before onset, with around 70% sensitivity and roughly 77% specificity. Ophthalmopathy was separated from stable hyperthyroidism by a 13 V-J signature model, with approximately 86% sensitivity and just over 81% specificity obtained in cross-validation and 80%/75% obtained in testing. No statistical method was used to fix the sample size in advance, and group allocation was not hidden from the investigators.

The specimen sequenced was blood. The receptor was isolated from a woman under 40 with Graves' hyperthyroidism that later progressed to Graves' ophthalmopathy.

The sequence in DNA is TGCAGCGTTGAAGGGCGAATATCTGGAAACACCATATATTTT. The translation is CSVEGRISGNTIYF. The rearranged segments are TRBV29-1 and TRBJ1-3, with no reliable assignment of the D segment. The CDR3 has 14 amino acids, counting the end cysteine and phenylalanine. Only the CDR3 DNA is retained, 42 bases long and in frame from the first base. V loses 1 base of germline sequence and J loses 1 base, and the interval between the two ends is 8 bases. CDR1 and CDR2 are read off the germline V gene as SQVTM and ANQGSEA.